Below, one T cell receptor beta chain is given with its context. This sample is drawn from a study of blood T cell repertoires in COVID-19. The CDR3 runs to 17 residues. CDR1 is SGDLS, CDR2 YYNGEE, per germline. The V end lost 4 bases, the J end lost 0 bases, and 19 bases lay between the germline ends. Sequencing was performed with immunoSEQ multiplex PCR; in TCRdb, only in-frame clones are kept and a portion is missing. The sample includes around 200,000 clones, around 80% seen only once; the top ten take approximately 7%. The TCR was taken from a human donor in a cohort sampled during active COVID-19. The sequencing input was peripheral blood. V is TRBV9 and J is TRBJ1-1; possible D gene TRBD1, 5 bases. CDR3 DNA sequence: TGTGCCAGCAGCCCCCGCCTCGGGGGGGGGTTGAACACTGAAGCTTTCTTT. This gives the protein CASSPRLGGGLNTEAFF. Drawing the rest from reference TRBV9 and TRBJ1-1, the complete variable domain is DSGVTQTPKHLITATGQRVTLRCSPRSGDLSVYWYQQSLDQGLQFLIQYYNGEERAKGNILERFSAQQFPDLHSELNLSSLELGDSALYFCASSPRLGGGLNTEAFFGQGTRLTVV.